This T cell receptor beta chain was recovered during a study of T cells in Graves' hyperthyroidism and ophthalmopathy. Study-wide background: Pretreatment peripheral blood was obtained at initial diagnosis.

This clonotype was seen ten or more times. The CDR3 sequence is 16 residues long. J lost 3 bases, V lost 5 bases, and 8 bases had no gene match. CDR1 SGHAT and CDR2 FQNNGV come from the germline V gene. Using RNA transcripts as the source, TCR beta CDR3 regions were amplified. The HTBI primer set was used in a first-round RT-PCR of the TCR CDR3. In TCRdb, the multiplex PCR reads were re-called with MiXCR into one record per CDR3 protein. The repertoire holds under 400,000 distinct CDR3 sequences, with 15% to 20% as singletons. Hyperthyroidism in the patients, aged 18 to 65, was newly diagnosed and under 2 months in duration. Patients showing uncontrolled infection, other autoimmune disease, pregnancy or lactation were ineligible. The diagnostic basis comprised clinical symptoms, serum thyroxine and TRAb, thyroid ultrasound and orbital computed tomography.

This TCR came from a woman between 45 and 60 years old with Graves' hyperthyroidism. This chain links TRBV11-2 with TRBJ2-1, with TRBD2 matching over 9 bases. Input material: blood. CDR3 sequence reads: CASSPNRLADYNEQFF. The DNA for the CDR3 is TGTGCCAGCAGCCCTAACCGACTAGCGGACTACAATGAGCAGTTCTTC.